The TCR beta chain described here comes from a study of regulatory T cells in long-lasting Graves disease. Many counts were recorded for this clonotype. As to time point: persistent/refractory GD, antithyroid drugs over 5 years with positive TRAb. TCR sequences were obtained from RNA taken from PBMCs. The CDR3 runs 14 residues. Trimming removed 6 bases from V and 4 bases from J, with 13 bases in between. Germline V CDR1 and CDR2: MDHEN, SYDVKM. Investigators prepared the TCR beta libraries by applying iRepertoire HTBI primers and Arm-PCR of CDR3 regions. One entry per CDR3 protein results from TCRdb running MiXCR on the multiplex PCR reads. This sample has a few hundred thousand distinct CDR3 sequences; around a quarter occur once, and the top ten carry about 27%.

The gene calls are TRBV28 and TRBJ1-5; tentative D call: TRBD1 (6 bases). Sequenced material: peripheral blood mononuclear cells (PBMCs), taken when the disease was refractory, from a patient treated with antithyroid drugs. The sequence was collected from a female donor with Graves disease. The chain's CDR3 is CASRYDRSNQPQHF. The CDR3 nucleotides are TGTGCCAGCAGATATGACAGGTCGAATCAGCCCCAGCATTTT. The variable domain in full, completed from reference TRBV28 and TRBJ1-5, reads DVKVTQSSRYLVKRTGEKVFLECVQDMDHENMFWYRQDPGLGLRLIYFSYDVKMKEKGDIPEGYSVSREKKERFSLILESASTNQTSMYLCASRYDRSNQPQHFGDGTRLSIL.